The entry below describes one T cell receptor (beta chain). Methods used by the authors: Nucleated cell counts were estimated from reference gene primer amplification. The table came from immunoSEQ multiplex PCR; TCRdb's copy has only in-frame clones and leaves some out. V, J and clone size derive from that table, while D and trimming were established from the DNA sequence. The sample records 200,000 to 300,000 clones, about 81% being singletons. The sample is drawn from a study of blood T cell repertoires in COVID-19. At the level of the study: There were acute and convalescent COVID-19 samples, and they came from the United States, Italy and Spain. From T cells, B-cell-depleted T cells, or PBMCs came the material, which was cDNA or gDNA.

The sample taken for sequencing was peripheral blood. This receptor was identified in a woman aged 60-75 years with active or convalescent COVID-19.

The CDR3 coding sequence is TGTGCCAGCAGCTTAGGACTAGCGGAAAGCCAAGAGACCCAGTACTTC. This encodes CASSLGLAESQETQYF. The V gene is TRBV5-4, the J gene TRBJ2-5; 10 positions match TRBD2. Trimming removed 2 bases from V and 1 base from J; junction bases left unmatched: 5. CDR3 length: 16 amino acids. Per germline, CDR1 SGHNT and CDR2 YYREEE (reference sequence).